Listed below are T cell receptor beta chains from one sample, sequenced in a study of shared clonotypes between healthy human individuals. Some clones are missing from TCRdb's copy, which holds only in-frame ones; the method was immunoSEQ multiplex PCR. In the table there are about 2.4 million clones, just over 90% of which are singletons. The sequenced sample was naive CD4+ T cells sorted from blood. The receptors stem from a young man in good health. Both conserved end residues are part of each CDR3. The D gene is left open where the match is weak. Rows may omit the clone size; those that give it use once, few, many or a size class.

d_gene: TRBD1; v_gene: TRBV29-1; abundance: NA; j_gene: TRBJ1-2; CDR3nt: TGCAGCGTTGATACCGCGACAGGGGAATTCTGGAACACCTTC; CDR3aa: CSVDTATGEFWNTF
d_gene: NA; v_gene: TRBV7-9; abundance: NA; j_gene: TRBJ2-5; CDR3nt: TGTGCCAGCAGCCGGCCACAAGAGACCCAGTACTTC; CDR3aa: CASSRPQETQYF
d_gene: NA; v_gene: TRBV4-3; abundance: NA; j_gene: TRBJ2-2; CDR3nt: TGCGCCAGCAGCCAAGTAACGGGGCCCGGGGAGCTGTTTTTT; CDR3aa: CASSQVTGPGELFF
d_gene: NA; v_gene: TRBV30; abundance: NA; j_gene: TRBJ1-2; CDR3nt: TGTGCCTATAGAAGGACGGCAGCGGAAGGCTACACCTTC; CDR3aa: CAYRRTAAEGYTF
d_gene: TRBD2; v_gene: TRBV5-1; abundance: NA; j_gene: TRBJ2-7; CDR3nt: TGCGCCAGCAGCCCATTTTGGATTAGCGGGGGGACCTACGAGCAGTACTTC; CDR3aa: CASSPFWISGGTYEQYF
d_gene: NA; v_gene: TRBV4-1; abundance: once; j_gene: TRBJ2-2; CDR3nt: TGCGCCAGCAGCCAAGGGACAGCCAACACCGGGGAGCTGTTTTTT; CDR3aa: CASSQGTANTGELFF
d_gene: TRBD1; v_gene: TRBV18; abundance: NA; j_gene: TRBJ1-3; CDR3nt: TGTGCCAGCTCACTAGATCGACAGGGGGCTGGAAACACCATATATTTT; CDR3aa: CASSLDRQGAGNTIYF
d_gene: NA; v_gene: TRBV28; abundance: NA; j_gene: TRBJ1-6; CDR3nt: TGTGCCAGCAGTGAGCTGGATAATTCACCCCTCCACTTT; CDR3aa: CASSELDNSPLHF
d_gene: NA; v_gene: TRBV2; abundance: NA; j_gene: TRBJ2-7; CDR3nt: TGTGCCAGCAGTGAAGGGTGGTACGAGCAGTACTTC; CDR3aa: CASSEGWYEQYF
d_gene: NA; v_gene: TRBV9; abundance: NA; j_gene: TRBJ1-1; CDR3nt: TGTGCCAGCAGCGCCGGACAGCTAGTTAACACTGAAGCTTTCTTT; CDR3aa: CASSAGQLVNTEAFF
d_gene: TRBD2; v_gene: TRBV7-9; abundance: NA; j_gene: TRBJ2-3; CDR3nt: TGTGCCAGCAGTTATGGGACTAGCGGGAGGGCCAGGGGAGGAGATACGCAGTATTTT; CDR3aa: CASSYGTSGRARGGDTQYF
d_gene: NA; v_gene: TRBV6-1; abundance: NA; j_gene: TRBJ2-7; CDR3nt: TGTGCCAGCAGAACCGACAAGAGCTCCTACGAGCAGTACTTC; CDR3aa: CASRTDKSSYEQYF
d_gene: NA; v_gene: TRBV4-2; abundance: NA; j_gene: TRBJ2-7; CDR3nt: TGTGCCAGCAGCCAAGGCGAAGGGTCCTACGAGCAGTACTTC; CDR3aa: CASSQGEGSYEQYF
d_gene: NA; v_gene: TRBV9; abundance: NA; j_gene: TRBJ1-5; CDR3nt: TGTGCCAGCAGCCCCGAGGGAAATCAGCCCCAGCATTTT; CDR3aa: CASSPEGNQPQHF
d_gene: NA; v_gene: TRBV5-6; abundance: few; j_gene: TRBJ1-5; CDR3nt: TGTGCCAGCAGCCGAGGGGGACAGCCCCAGCATTTT; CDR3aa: CASSRGGQPQHF
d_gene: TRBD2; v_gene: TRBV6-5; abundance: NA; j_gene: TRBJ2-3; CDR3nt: TGTGCCAGCAGAACAGCGGGGGGCCGCACAGATACGCAGTATTTT; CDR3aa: CASRTAGGRTDTQYF
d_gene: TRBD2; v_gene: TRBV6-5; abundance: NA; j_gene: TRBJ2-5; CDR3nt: TGTGCCAGCAGTACTAGCGGGGGGCAAGAGACCCAGTACTTC; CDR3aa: CASSTSGGQETQYF
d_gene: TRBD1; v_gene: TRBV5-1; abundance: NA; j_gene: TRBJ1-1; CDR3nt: TGCGCCAGCAGCTTATACAGGGGAACGGGCACTGAAGCTTTCTTT; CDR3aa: CASSLYRGTGTEAFF
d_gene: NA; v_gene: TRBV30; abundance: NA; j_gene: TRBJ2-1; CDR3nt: TGTGCCTGGAGTGTACTTACGAATGAGCAGTTCTTC; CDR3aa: CAWSVLTNEQFF
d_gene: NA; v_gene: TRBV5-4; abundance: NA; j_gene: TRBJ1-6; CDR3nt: TGTGCCAGCAGCTTGACAGGGAGGAATAATTCACCCCTCCACTTT; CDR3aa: CASSLTGRNNSPLHF
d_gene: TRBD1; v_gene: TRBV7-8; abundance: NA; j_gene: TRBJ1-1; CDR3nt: TGTGCCAGCAGAAAGACAGGGAGGTCTGAAGCTTTCTTT; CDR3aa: CASRKTGRSEAFF
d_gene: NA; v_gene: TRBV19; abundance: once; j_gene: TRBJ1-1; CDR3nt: TGTGCCAGTAGTATAGCTGGGGGCGGTTCTGAAGCTTTCTTT; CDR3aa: CASSIAGGGSEAFF
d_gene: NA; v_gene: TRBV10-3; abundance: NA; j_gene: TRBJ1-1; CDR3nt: TGTGCCATCAGTGATTTCCGTAACACTGAAGCTTTCTTT; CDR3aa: CAISDFRNTEAFF
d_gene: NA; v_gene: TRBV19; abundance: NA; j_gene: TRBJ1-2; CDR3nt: TGTGCCAGTAGGCCCCTGGGGGTTGAGGGCTACACCTTC; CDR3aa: CASRPLGVEGYTF
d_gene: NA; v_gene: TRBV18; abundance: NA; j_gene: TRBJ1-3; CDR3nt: TGTGCCAGCCGCACGGCGGGCTCTGGAAACACCATATATTTT; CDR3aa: CASRTAGSGNTIYF
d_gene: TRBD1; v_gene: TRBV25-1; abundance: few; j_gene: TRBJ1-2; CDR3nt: TGTGCCAGCAGTAAATCCGGGACAGCTTGGTATGGCTACACCTTC; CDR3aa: CASSKSGTAWYGYTF
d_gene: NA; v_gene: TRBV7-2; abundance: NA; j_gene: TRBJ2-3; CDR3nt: TGTGCCAGCAGCCGGACTCGGTCGACAGATACGCAGTATTTT; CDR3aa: CASSRTRSTDTQYF
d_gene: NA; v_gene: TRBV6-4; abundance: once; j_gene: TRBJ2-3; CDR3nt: TGTGCCAGCAGTCACGGGGGCCTACGGGATACGCAGTATTTT; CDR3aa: CASSHGGLRDTQYF
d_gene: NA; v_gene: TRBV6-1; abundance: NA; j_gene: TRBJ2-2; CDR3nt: TGTGCCAGCAGTATACTTAACACCGGGGAGCTGTTTTTT; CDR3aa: CASSILNTGELFF
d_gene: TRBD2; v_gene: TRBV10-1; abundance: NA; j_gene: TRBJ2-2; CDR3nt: TGCGCCAGCAGTCGCGGGAGGAACACCGGGGAGCTGTTTTTT; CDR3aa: CASSRGRNTGELFF
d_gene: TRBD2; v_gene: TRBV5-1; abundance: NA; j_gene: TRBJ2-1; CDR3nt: TGCGCCAGCAGCCCCCGACTAGCGGGAGGGCCGGGGAATGAGCAGTTCTTC; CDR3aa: CASSPRLAGGPGNEQFF
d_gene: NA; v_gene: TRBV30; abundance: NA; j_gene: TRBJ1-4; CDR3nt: TGTGCCTGGGACAAACTCGAAAAACTGTTTTTT; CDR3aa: CAWDKLEKLFF
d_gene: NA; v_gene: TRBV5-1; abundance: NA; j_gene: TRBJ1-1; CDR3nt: TGCGCCAGCAGCTTGGGAGGGACCGGGACTGAAGCTTTCTTT; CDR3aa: CASSLGGTGTEAFF
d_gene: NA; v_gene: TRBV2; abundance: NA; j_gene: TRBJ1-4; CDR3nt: TGTGCCAGCAGTGAAAGTCAGATTAATGAAAAACTGTTTTTT; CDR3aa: CASSESQINEKLFF
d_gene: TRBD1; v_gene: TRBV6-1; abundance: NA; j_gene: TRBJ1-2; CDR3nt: TGTGCCAGCAGTGGCTGGACAGGGTGGGACCTTACGTCGGGCTACACCTTC; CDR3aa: CASSGWTGWDLTSGYTF
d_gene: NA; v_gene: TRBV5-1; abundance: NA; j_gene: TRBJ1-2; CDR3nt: TGCGCCAGCAGCTTGGCCGGGACGACTGCCTATGGCTACACCTTC; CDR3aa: CASSLAGTTAYGYTF
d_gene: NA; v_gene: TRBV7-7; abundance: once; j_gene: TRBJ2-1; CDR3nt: TGTGCTAGCAGCTTAAGCCAAAGCTCCTACAATGAGCAGTTCTTC; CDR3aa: CASSLSQSSYNEQFF
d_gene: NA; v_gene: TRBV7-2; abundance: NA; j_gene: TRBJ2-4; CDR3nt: TGTGCCAGCAGCTTAGGCCAGGGTAGAAACATTCAGTACTTC; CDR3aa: CASSLGQGRNIQYF
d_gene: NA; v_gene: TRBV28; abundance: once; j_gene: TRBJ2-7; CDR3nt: TGTGCCACCCTCGGCCAGCGGTCGCTCTACGAGCAGTACTTC; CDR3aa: CATLGQRSLYEQYF
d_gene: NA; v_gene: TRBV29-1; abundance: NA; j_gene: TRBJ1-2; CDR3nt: TGCAGCGTGGGGGGTGCAGATGGCTACACCTTC; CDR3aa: CSVGGADGYTF
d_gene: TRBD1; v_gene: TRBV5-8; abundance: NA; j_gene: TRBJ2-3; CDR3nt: TGTGCCAGCAGCTTGTTGGGACAGGGCACAGATACGCAGTATTTT; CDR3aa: CASSLLGQGTDTQYF
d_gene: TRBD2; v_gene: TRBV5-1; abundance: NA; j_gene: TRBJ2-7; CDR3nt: TGCGCCAGCAGCCCGGGACTAGCGGGGCCGGGGGGGGAGCAGTACTTC; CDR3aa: CASSPGLAGPGGEQYF
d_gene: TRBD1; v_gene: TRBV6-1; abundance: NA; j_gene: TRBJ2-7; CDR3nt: TGTGCCAGCAGTACCTACAGGGGAGTCGACGAGCAGTACTTC; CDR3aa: CASSTYRGVDEQYF
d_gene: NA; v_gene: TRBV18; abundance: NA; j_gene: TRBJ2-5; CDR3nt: TGTGCCAGCTCACCCATGGGTCCAAAGACAAAAGAGACCCAGTACTTC; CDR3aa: CASSPMGPKTKETQYF
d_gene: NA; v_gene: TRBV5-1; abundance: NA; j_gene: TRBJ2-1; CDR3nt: TGCGCCAGCAGCTTAACGTACAGCTCCTACAATGAGCAGTTCTTC; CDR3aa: CASSLTYSSYNEQFF
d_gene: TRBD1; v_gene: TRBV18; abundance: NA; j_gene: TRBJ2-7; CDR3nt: TGTGCCAGCTCACCTCTGGGACAGGGGGACTACGAGCAGTACTTC; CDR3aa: CASSPLGQGDYEQYF
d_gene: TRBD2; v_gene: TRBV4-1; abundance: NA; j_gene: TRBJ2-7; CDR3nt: TGCGCCAGCAGCCCCGGACTAGCGGGAGGCCACGAGCAGTACTTC; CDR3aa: CASSPGLAGGHEQYF
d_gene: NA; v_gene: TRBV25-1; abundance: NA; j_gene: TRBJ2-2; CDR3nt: TGTGCCAGCAGTGTAGAGTGGAACACCGGGGAGCTGTTTTTT; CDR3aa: CASSVEWNTGELFF
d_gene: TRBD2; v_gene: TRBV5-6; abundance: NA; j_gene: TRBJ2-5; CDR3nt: TGTGCCAGCAGCATCGCCGCGGGGGGTCGGGAGACCCAGTACTTC; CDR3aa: CASSIAAGGRETQYF
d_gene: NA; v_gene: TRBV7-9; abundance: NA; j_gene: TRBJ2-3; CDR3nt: TGTGCCAGCAGCTCACTATCGCTCTCTAGCACAGATACGCAGTATTTT; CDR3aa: CASSSLSLSSTDTQYF
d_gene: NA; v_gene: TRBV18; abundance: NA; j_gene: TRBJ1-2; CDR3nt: TGTGCCAGCTCACGACAGGATAGCTACACCTTC; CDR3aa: CASSRQDSYTF
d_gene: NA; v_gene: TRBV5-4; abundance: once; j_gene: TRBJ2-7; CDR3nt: TGTGCCAGCAGCTTATCCCCCGGTCCTCAGTACGAGCAGTACTTC; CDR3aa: CASSLSPGPQYEQYF
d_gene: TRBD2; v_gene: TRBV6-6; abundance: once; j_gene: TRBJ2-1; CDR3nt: TGTGCCAGCAGTTACCCTAGCGGGGGGGGCTCGGAGCAGTTCTTC; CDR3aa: CASSYPSGGGSEQFF
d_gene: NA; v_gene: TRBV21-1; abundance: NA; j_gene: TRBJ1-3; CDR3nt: TGTGCCAGCAGCAAAGCCGCGACAGGGACTGGAAACACCATATATTTT; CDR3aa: CASSKAATGTGNTIYF
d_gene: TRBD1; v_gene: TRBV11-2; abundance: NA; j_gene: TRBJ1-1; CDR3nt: TGTGCCAGCTCAACCGGGACAGGGAACACTGAAGCTTTCTTT; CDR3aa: CASSTGTGNTEAFF
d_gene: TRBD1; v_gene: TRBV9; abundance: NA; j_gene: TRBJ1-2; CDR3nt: TGTGCCAGCAGCGTCGGACAGGCGAGAGGGCAGGGTGGCTACACCTTC; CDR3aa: CASSVGQARGQGGYTF
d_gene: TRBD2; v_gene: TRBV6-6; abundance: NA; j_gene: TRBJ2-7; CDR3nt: TGTGCCAGCATCAAAACTATAGCGGGAGACGACTACGAGCAGTACTTC; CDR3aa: CASIKTIAGDDYEQYF